This T cell receptor (beta chain) is from a study of T cells in Graves' hyperthyroidism and ophthalmopathy (dated by TCRdb to between 2018 and 2021). With respect to the entire study: Peripheral blood samples were taken at the time of initial diagnosis, prior to any treatment. Once sampling was done, hyperthyroidism patients were given methimazole at a starting dose of 30 mg daily, whereas ophthalmopathy patients were given high-dose intravenous methylprednisolone. Thyroid tissue and blood T-cell repertoires from more than 5 Graves' hyperthyroidism patients were also compared in the study. The paper describes TCR Vbeta CDR3 sequencing of 135 peripheral blood samples, made up of fewer than 50 ophthalmopathy patients, approximately 76 hyperthyroidism patients and some 17 progressor patients. For training and testing, the roughly 97 patients in the discovery cohort were randomly divided in a 7:3 ratio. Prospective prediction of ophthalmopathy was tested in an independent validation cohort consisting of fewer than 20 hyperthyroidism patients and approximately 16 patients who later progressed to ophthalmopathy. TCR V-J signatures able to tell the groups apart were searched for in a discovery cohort of about a hundred patients, of whom roughly 42 had Graves' ophthalmopathy and around 57 had stable Graves' hyperthyroidism.

Paper-wide results and their limitations: In validation, progression to ophthalmopathy was predicted by the model with almost 71% sensitivity and 72.22% specificity, a median of 6.5 months before onset. No statistical method was used to set the sample size in advance, and investigators knew the group allocation. Most expanded thyroid clonotypes (frequency above 0.001) were also found in blood, which suggests that blood repertoires may mirror thyroid immune responses. A model built on a 13 V-J signature distinguished ophthalmopathy from stable hyperthyroidism, reaching 85% to 90% sensitivity and about 81% specificity in cross-validation and 80%/75% in testing.

Turning to this clonotype: Its antigen has not been determined. No base-level quality is on record; no much larger clone is a single base apart.

The V end loses 5 bases and the J end loses 2 bases, and a stretch of 9 bases separates them. Inclusive of the bounding cysteine and phenylalanine, the CDR3 is 13 residues long. Just CDR3 DNA is preserved here, 39 bases in frame from base 1. The germline V gene supplies CDR1 SGHVS and CDR2 FQNEAQ. Amplification of TCR beta CDR3 regions was carried out from RNA transcripts. For the first round of RT-PCR on the TCR CDR3, the HTBI primer set was used together with the Qiagen OneStep RT-PCR kit. Libraries were constructed in a second round of multiplex PCR, after which size selection and purification were carried out. Paired-end sequencing of the libraries was performed with 100 bp reads on an Illumina HiSeq2000. From the authors' description of their analysis: Raw data were processed with SOAPnuke, discarding reads with adapters, uncalled bases, mean Phred below 15, or no exact constant-primer or identifier match. High-quality paired reads were merged using COPE v1.2.5, and each unique nucleotide sequence was defined as a clonotype. Clonotypes were aligned to IMGT TRBV, TRBD and TRBJ reference segments using MiTCR v1.1. The analysis included only V-J combinations with a frequency above 0.0001, which together covered 98% to 99.2% of the repertoires. The TCS score was defined as F50 (clonal expansion) divided by E x V (chaos), with BLOSUM62-based TCRdist calculated between CDR3 peptides within each V-J. Welch's t-statistics and random forest reduced roughly 530 V-J features to 13, which were used in a naive Bayes classifier (R e1071). TCRdb ran its own pipeline on the public reads, namely fastp trimming at Q25 and MiXCR clone calling, and kept in-frame beta chains. Each record represents a unique CDR3 protein, reported with the most common genes and DNA among its rows. V and J calls and clone size were set by TCRdb, not the authors. The sample profile shows 33,000 or so distinct CDR3 sequences; about 50% of them were found once. The ten largest clones represent approximately 6.2% of the sample.

Hyperthyroidism patients were newly diagnosed, had a disease duration of under 2 months, and were aged 18 to 65 years. Patients with uncontrolled infections, other autoimmune diseases, pregnancy or lactation were excluded. Diagnoses were based on clinical symptoms, serum thyroxine and TRAb, thyroid ultrasound and orbital computed tomography. For progressor patients, blood was drawn at the first diagnosis of hyperthyroidism, before any ophthalmopathy symptoms had appeared. PBMCs were isolated from about 10 ml of fresh peripheral blood by Ficoll-Paque density gradient centrifugation. Progressor patients were defined as those initially diagnosed with Graves' hyperthyroidism in whom ophthalmopathy developed during follow-up. Total RNA was extracted using Trizol reagent, and RNA quality was assessed on an Agilent 2100 Bioanalyzer.

This sequence originates from a woman aged 50 to 60 with Graves' hyperthyroidism that later progressed to Graves' ophthalmopathy. The rearrangement combines TRBV7-8 with TRBJ1-2; 5 matching bases give a weak D call of TRBD1. The specimen sequenced was blood. The DNA sequence is given as TGTGCCAGCAGCCCAGACAGAAACTATGGCTACACCTTC. The translation is CASSPDRNYGYTF.